This TCR beta chain stems from a study of T cell repertoires in cytomegalovirus infection. Study at large: It can be stated that public TCR beta signatures indicated CMV infection as well as a matching HLA type.

TCRdb reprocessed the reads via MiXCR and lists one record per CDR3 protein. The data hold under 250,000 distinct CDR3 sequences, with roughly 6.5% observed a single time. Study findings and constraints: HLA-C-restricted, CMV-specific TCR beta clonotypes were dominant ex vivo. Frequencies of public TCR beta families were cumulated, and this identified carriers of CMV plus the relevant HLA.

This clonotype was seen repeatedly, ten times or more. Its antigen is unknown. Germline values: CDR1 DFQATT, CDR2 SNEGSKA (reference sequence). The V end was cut by 0 bases, the J end by 1 base, with 15 bases between. The CDR3 spans 16 residues. The TCR comes from a human donor in good health (CMV status not recorded). Some clones in this sample may be carry-over from other donors' samples. The V gene is TRBV20-1, the J gene TRBJ1-1; possible D gene TRBD1, 5 bases. Sequencing used PBMCs. This CDR3 reads CSARDEGSGQNTEAFF. CDR3 DNA: TGCAGTGCTAGAGATGAGGGAAGTGGACAGAACACTGAAGCTTTCTTT.